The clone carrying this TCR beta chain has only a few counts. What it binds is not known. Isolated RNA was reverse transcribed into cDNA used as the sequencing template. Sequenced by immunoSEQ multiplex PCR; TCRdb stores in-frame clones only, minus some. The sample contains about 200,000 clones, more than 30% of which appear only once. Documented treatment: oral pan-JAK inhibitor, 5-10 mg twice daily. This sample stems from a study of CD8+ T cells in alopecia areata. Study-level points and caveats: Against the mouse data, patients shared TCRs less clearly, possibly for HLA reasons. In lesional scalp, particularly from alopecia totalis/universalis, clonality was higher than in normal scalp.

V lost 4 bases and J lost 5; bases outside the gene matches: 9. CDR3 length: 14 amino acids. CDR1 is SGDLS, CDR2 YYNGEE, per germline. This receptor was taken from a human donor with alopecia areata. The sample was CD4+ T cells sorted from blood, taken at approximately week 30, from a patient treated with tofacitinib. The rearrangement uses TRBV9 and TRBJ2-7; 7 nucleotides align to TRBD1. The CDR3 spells CASSPQGVGHEQYF. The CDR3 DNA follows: TGTGCCAGCAGCCCCCAGGGGGTTGGCCACGAGCAGTACTTC.